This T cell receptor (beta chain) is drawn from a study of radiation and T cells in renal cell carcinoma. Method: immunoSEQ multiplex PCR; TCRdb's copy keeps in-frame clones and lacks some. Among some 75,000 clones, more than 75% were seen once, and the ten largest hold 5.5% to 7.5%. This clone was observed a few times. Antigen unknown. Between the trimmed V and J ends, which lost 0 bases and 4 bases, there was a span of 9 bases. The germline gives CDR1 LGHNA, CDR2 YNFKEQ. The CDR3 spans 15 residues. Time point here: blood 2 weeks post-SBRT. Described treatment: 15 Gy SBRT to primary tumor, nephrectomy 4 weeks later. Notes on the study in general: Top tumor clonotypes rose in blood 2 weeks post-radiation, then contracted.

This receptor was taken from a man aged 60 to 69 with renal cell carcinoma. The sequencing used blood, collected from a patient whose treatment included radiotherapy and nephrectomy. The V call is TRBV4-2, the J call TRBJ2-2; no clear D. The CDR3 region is CASSQEMLGTGELFF. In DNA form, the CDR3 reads TGTGCCAGCAGCCAAGAGATGCTTGGCACCGGGGAGCTGTTTTTT.